This record concerns one T cell receptor (beta chain) sequence. The table lists this clone with a few counts. What this receptor recognizes is not known. It has no much larger one-base neighbor in the sample; base qualities were not kept. The entry originates in a study of cytomegalovirus exposure and HLA in healthy donors (dated 2017 in TCRdb). With regard to the full study: An earlier analysis of approximately 600 of the donors reported 276 Gb of sequence data and 120 million or so unique TCR beta sequences from 150 million to 200 million T cells. Around 320 gigabases of sequencing data and approximately 85 million unique TCR sequences were included in an early release covering 550 to 800 HLA-typed donors. Of the 300 to 450 genotyped donors, roughly 85% fell in the genetic ancestry cluster associated with self-reported Caucasian donors. The study aimed to test whether signatures of past pathogen exposure could be identified by cataloging public T cell receptors. Using immunosequencing, the study profiled T cell repertoires from fewer than 850 subjects and related those repertoires to cytomegalovirus serostatus. Besides the first cohort of 550 to 750 subjects, a separate validation cohort made up of around 120 different subjects was used. To predict cytomegalovirus infection status, the study brought together high-throughput TCR immunosequencing, statistical association of individual TCRs with disease status, and machine learning. A later analysis re-examined previously published TCR beta repertoires from several hundred donors and added high-resolution HLA genotyping to investigate patterns of TCR occurrence. The later analysis used no new phenotypic data to find candidate immune exposures, relying instead on TCR beta sequences and their occurrence across donors. To decide whether each TCR beta V gene segment behaved as functional or pseudogenic, an earlier analysis of 587 of the donors relied on high-throughput TCR beta sequencing. Donor age, sex, ethnicity and CMV serostatus were compiled alongside the repertoire data. A later genetic analysis used genome-wide SNP genotypes for about 65% of the roughly 670 donors, treating that subset as a discovery cohort. Every repertoire in the discovery cohort had been generated on one and the same sequencing platform. HLA typing covered class I and class II loci at four-digit resolution. Typing coverage varied by locus: roughly 629-630 donors for A, B, C, DRB1 and DQB1; approximately 520 for DQA1; some 610 for DPA1; approximately 450 for DPB1. About five DR-DQ haplotypes were treated as single units for association and clustering because of strong linkage in the cohort. Among about 360 genotyped donors of the cohort, an average of around 240,000 unique TCR beta nucleotide sequences were sequenced per donor, roughly 20% of them non-productive.

Library preparation employed the immunoSEQ multiplex PCR assay. The multiplex PCR relied on a mix of 60 forward primers for TCR Vbeta segments and 13 reverse primers for TCR Jbeta segments. The CDR3 region of rearranged TCR beta genes was amplified from genomic DNA by a multiplex PCR assay. Amplified TCR beta libraries were sequenced as 87-base-pair reads on the Illumina HiSeq System. The published analysis was carried out like this. A later analysis tallied roughly 80 million unique TCR beta chains across the 666 repertoires, and approximately 12 million of those chains were shared by two or more donors. A nearest-neighbor algorithm error-corrected the raw reads and collapsed the reads into unique sequences, merging closely related sequences to remove PCR and sequencing errors. V, D and J gene segments were assigned by aligning CDR3 sequences to IMGT reference sequences. Each retained sequence needed at least a six-nucleotide match to both a V gene segment and a J gene segment. Rearrangements were classified as productive when the CDR3 lacked stop codons and remained in frame with V and J, and all other rearrangements were classified as non-productive. CDR3 was defined by IMGT convention, running from the second conserved V-encoded cysteine to the conserved J-encoded phenylalanine. The earlier analysis of 587 of the donors excluded sequences that lacked an unambiguous match to a single V gene segment. An earlier analysis of a few hundred of the donors called V segments functional above 56.7% productive rearrangements and segregating when the between-donor standard deviation exceeded 5%. To diagnose cytomegalovirus status from the catalog of TCR beta chain sequences, a statistical classification framework was built. In a later analysis, V and J genes were assigned by comparing TCR nucleotide sequences against IMGT/GENE-DB human TR gene sequences. Using the TCRdist pipeline, a later analysis assigned CDR3 sequences along with most-parsimonious VDJ recombination scenarios. In a later analysis, each TCR beta chain was defined by its CDR3 amino acid sequence together with its V-gene family, and reads without a unique V-gene family were excluded. A later analysis removed roughly 590 highly shared, low-generation-probability nucleotide sequences to deal with suspected cross-contamination and a sequencing artifact. In a later analysis, a clonal expansion index was calculated for each public chain from normalized within-repertoire ranks of inferred template counts. In a later analysis, generation probabilities were computed with a VDJ recombination model fitted to out-of-frame rearrangements, and the resulting probabilities were checked against IGoR. A later analysis scored TCR-TCR, TCR-HLA and TCR-CMV co-occurrence with hypergeometric tests, applying a repertoire-size bias correction to TCR pairs. False discovery rates were estimated in a later analysis by permuting HLA or CMV assignments 20 times. In a later analysis, co-occurring TCRs were grouped using DBSCAN, with TCRdist sequence similarity added in when clustering inside HLA-allele-positive subsets. For co-occurrence clustering, repertoires with fewer than 30,000 or more than 120,000 public chains were excluded, along with five repertoires with anomalous nucleotide sharing. This is the immuneACCESS table as TCRdb keeps it, with only in-frame sequences that have V and J called. A part of the clones is gone; compared with another copy, unresolved V genes explain less than half, and the rest is unexplained. V and J calls and clone size are those listed in that table; D and trimming were worked out from the DNA. For this sample there are some 200,000 clones; approximately 70% appear just once. The top ten clonotypes cover about 3% of the sample.

The cohort comprised some 730 healthy bone marrow donors. Cohort members were all nominally healthy when sampled, although unrecorded immune exposures were likely present. The donor was CMV seropositive and belonged to the group of 250 to 300 seropositive cohort members. A peripheral blood sample was provided by each donor, and peripheral blood mononuclear cells were used for TCR beta sequencing. The Qiagen DNeasy Blood Extraction Kit was used to extract genomic DNA from the blood cell samples. General findings and caveats noted by the study authors: Only TCR beta chains were sequenced in this cohort, and the absence of alpha or paired-chain data limited detectable features. Correlated functional status among segregating V segments might be attributable to linkage disequilibrium, but an unknown experimental factor could not be ruled out. The authors suggested that the approach could potentially be generalized to other disease states and immunological phenotypes. According to a later genetic analysis, donors in an Asian-associated ancestry cluster had fewer N-insertions in productive TCRs than the approximately 700-donor mean. A further reported finding was that TCR beta sequences accurately predicted the HLA-A and HLA-B alleles for most subjects in the first cohort. When HLA alleles, especially DR and DQ, strongly co-occurred, TCR associations were difficult to assign to individual alleles. Several of the top co-occurrence clusters appeared to be linked to parvovirus B19, influenza, CMV and Epstein-Barr virus, according to a later analysis. The earlier analysis of some 560 of the donors excluded seventeen rarely observed V segments, including chromosome 9 orphons, because counts were too low. The classifier was reported to diagnose cytomegalovirus status with high specificity and sensitivity in both the original and validation cohorts. The presence/absence analyses assumed that sequencing depth was roughly uniform across donors, and that assumption may not be true. Most TCR sequences were seen in very few donors, while some public TCRs were found in many individuals. In a later analysis, most CMV-associated TCR beta chains were found to appear HLA-restricted, with HLA associations seemingly driven largely by CMV exposure. Because some donors lacked HLA typing at each locus, the association tests relied only on the typed subset. CMV serostatus was the only immune exposure information available for the cohort. Three of the identified cytomegalovirus-associated TCR beta chains were confirmed in vitro to be specific for cytomegalovirus antigens. According to a later analysis, TCR association rates differed among HLA loci, with DRB1 alleles showing the most associated TCRs and HLA-C alleles showing the fewest. The study gave a list of 150 to 200 TCR beta chains associated with cytomegalovirus. An earlier analysis of approximately 530 of the donors showed that most TCR beta V segments appeared in productive rearrangements either about 87% or about 30% of the time, which broadly matched IMGT annotations. An association between a missense DCLRE1C variant and V-gene and J-gene trimming of TCR beta chains was found in a later genetic analysis and replicated in an independent cohort. Compared with equally common non-associated chains, HLA-associated TCR beta chains in a later analysis were more clonally expanded and had lower generation probabilities. A later analysis associated about 16,000 TCR beta sequences with specific HLA alleles at a false discovery rate of 0.05. A cluster of highly shared sequence variants was judged likely to be a technical artifact of the sequencing pipeline.

The TCR was taken from a man aged 35 to 55 in good health and CMV-seropositive. Sequenced input: PBMCs.

The CDR3 protein: CASSMSILMNTEAFF. The nucleotides are TGTGCCAGTAGTATGAGTATCTTGATGAACACTGAAGCTTTCTTT. The chain is made from TRBV19 and TRBJ1-1; a confident D gene designation cannot be given. Inclusive of the bounding cysteine and phenylalanine, the CDR3 is 15 residues long. The entry retains the CDR3 DNA only, 45 bases that are in frame from base 1. CDR1 and CDR2 are drawn from the germline V gene (reference sequence): LNHDA, SQIVND. Trimming removed 3 bases from V and 0 bases from J, leaving 11 bases between the germline ends.